Listed here are 5 T cell receptor beta chains from one sample, sequenced in a study of shared clonotypes between healthy human individuals. The table came from immunoSEQ multiplex PCR; TCRdb's copy has only in-frame clones and leaves some out. Of roughly 2.2 million clones in the sample, under 95% were seen once. Sequences were obtained from naive CD4+ T cells from PBMCs. Sample subset: CD45RA+ positively selected. These receptors were taken from a man aged 18-30 years in good health. Some clones in this sample may be carry-over from other donors' samples.

The sample holds one count of this clone. The rearrangement links TRBV25-1 to TRBJ2-3; possibly TRBD1 for D (5 bases). V was shortened by 4 bases and J by 4 bases, with 9 bases between the two germline ends. From germline, CDR1 is MGHDK and CDR2 SYGVNS. This CDR3 contains 13 residues. The CDR3 DNA reads TGTGCCAGCAGTGCCAGGGCGCCAGATACGCAGTATTTT. Residues: CASSARAPDTQYF.

This clone was recorded once. The chain couples TRBV28 to TRBJ2-7; maybe TRBD2 (5 bases). Germline V gene lookup returns CDR1 MDHEN and CDR2 SYDVKM. The length of the CDR3 is 13 residues. With 6 bases removed from V and 4 bases from J, the gap between germline ends came to 13 bases. CDR3 sequence (DNA): TGTGCCAGCAGGGCCGGACTCGTGTACGAGCAGTACTTC. The encoded protein is CASRAGLVYEQYF.

This clone was seen just once. This rearrangement joins TRBV6-5 to TRBJ1-5, with TRBD1 as a possible D gene (5 bases). From germline, CDR1 is MNHEY and CDR2 SVGAGI. CDR3 length: 14 residues. Trimming took off 6 bases at V and 10 bases at J, with 19 bases between the two ends. The CDR3 nucleotides read TGTGCCAGCAGCCCCGGGGCCCGCGGAATCCCCCAGCATTTT. This encodes CASSPGARGIPQHF.

The sample holds one count of this clone. The CDR3 region has the DNA TGTGCCAGCAGCTTAGGGGACAGATCGGGCACAGATACGCAGTATTTT. It yields the protein CASSLGDRSGTDTQYF. The V call is TRBV11-2, the J call TRBJ2-3, with 7 bases that match TRBD1. Trimming took 1 base from V and 1 from J; bases not matched to a gene: 5. Germline lookup yields CDR1 SGHAT and CDR2 FQNNGV. This CDR3 comprises 16 residues.

This chain links TRBV28 with TRBJ2-2, with D perhaps TRBD2 (6 bases). V was shortened by 7 bases and J by 1 base, with 16 bases between the two germline ends. Germline lookup yields CDR1 MDHEN and CDR2 SYDVKM. CDR3 length: 16 residues. The DNA for the CDR3 is TGTGCCAGCACCGAACCCGGGACTCAGAACACCGGGGAGCTGTTTTTT. Protein sequence: CASTEPGTQNTGELFF.